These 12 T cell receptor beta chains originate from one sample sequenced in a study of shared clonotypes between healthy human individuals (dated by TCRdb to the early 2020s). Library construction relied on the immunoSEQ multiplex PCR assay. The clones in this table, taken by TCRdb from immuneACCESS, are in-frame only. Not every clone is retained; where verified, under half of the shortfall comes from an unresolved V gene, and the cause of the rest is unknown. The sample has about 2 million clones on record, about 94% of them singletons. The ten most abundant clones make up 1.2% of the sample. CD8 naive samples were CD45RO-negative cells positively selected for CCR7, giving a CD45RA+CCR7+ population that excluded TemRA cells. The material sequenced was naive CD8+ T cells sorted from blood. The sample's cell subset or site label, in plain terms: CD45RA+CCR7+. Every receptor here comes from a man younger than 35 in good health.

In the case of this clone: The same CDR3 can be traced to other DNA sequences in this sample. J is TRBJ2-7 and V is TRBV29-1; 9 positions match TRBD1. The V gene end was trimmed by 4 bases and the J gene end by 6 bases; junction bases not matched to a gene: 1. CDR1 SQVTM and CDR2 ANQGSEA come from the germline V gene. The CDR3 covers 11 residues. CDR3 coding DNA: TGCAGCGTTGGGACAGGGGTCGAGCAGTACTTC. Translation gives CSVGTGVEQYF.

DNA of the CDR3: TGTGCCAGCAGCTTAATCACCTCTAACTATGGCTACACCTTC. It yields the protein CASSLITSNYGYTF. V usage is TRBV7-9 and J usage is TRBJ1-2; no clear D gene. This CDR3 has 14 amino acids. V lost 2 bases and J lost 0, with 7 bases in between. CDR1 is SEHNR, CDR2 FQNEAQ, per germline (reference sequence).

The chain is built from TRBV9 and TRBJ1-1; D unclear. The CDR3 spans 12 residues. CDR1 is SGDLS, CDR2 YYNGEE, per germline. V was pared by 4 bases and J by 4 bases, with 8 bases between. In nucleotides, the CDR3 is TGTGCCAGCAGCTCAGGACCCACTGAAGCTTTCTTT. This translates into CASSSGPTEAFF.

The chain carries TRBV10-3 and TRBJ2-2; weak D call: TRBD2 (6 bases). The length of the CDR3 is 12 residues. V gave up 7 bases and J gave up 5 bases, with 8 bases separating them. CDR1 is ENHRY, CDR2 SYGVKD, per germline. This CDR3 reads CAINAGTGELFF. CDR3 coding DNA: TGTGCCATCAACGCGGGAACCGGGGAGCTGTTTTTT.

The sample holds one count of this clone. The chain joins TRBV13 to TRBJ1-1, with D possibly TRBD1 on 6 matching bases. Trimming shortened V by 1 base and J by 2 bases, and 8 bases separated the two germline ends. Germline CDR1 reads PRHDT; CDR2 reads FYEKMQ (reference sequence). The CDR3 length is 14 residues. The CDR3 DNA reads TGTGCCAGCAGCTTAGACAGGGTAAACACTGAAGCTTTCTTT. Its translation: CASSLDRVNTEAFF.

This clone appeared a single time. Written as DNA, the CDR3 is TGTGCCACCAGCAGAGTGAAGGGGTACCCCTACGAGCAGTACTTC. As protein: CATSRVKGYPYEQYF. The chain carries TRBV15 and TRBJ2-7; weak D call: TRBD1 (5 bases). The CDR3 is 15 residues long. CDR1 and CDR2 (germline): LNHNV, YYDKDF (reference sequence). Between the trimmed V and J ends, which lost 1 base and 2 bases, there was a span of 12 bases.

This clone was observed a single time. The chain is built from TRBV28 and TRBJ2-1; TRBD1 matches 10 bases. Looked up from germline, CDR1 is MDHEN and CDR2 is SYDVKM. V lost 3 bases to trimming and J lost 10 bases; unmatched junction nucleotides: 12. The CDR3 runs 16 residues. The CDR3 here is CASSFGPGQGLEEQFF. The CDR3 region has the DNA TGTGCCAGCAGTTTTGGCCCGGGACAGGGGTTAGAGGAGCAGTTCTTC.

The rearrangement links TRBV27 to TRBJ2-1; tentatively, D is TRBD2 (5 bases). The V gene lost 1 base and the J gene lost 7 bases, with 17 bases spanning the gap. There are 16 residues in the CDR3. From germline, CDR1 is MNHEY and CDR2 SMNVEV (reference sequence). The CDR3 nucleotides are TGTGCCAGCAGTTTATTAGGACTGGAGGTGAGGAATGAGCAGTTCTTC. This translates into CASSLLGLEVRNEQFF.

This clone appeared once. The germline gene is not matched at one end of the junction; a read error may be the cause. The CDR3 region is CASSLYTGGRETQYF. In DNA form, the CDR3 reads TGTGCTAGCAGCTTATATACAGGGGGTAGGGAGACCCAGTACTTC. The chain joins TRBV7-7 to TRBJ2-5, with TRBD1 identical over 8 bases. Germline V gene sequence: CDR1 SSHAT, CDR2 FNYEAQ (reference sequence). The CDR3 extends over 15 amino acids. Together with reference TRBV7-7 and TRBJ2-5, the CDR3 gives the full variable domain: GAGVSQSPRYKVTKRGQDVTLRCDPISSHATLYWYQQALGQGPEFLTYFNYEAQPDKSGLPSDRFSAERPEGSISTLTIQRTEQRDSAMYRCASSLYTGGRETQYFGPGTRLLVL.

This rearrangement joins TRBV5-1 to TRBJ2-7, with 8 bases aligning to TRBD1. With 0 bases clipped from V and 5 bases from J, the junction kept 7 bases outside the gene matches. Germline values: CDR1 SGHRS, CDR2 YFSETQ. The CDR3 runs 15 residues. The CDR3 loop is CASSLGQGARNEQYF. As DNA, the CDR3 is TGCGCCAGCAGCTTGGGTCAGGGGGCGCGGAACGAGCAGTACTTC.

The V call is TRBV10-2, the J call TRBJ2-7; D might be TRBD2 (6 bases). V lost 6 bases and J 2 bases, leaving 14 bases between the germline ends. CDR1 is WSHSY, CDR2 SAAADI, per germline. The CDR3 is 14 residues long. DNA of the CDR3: TGCGCCAGCAGCGCCTCGGACTATCCCTACGAGCAGTACTTC. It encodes CASSASDYPYEQYF.

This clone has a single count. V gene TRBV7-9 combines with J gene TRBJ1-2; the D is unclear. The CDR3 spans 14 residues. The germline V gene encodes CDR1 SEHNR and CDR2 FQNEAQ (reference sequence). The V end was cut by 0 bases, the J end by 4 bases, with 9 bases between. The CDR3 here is CASSLASGSYGYTF. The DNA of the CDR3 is TGTGCCAGCAGCTTAGCCTCGGGATCCTATGGCTACACCTTC.